This TCR beta chain stems from a study of the immune and genomic landscape of osteosarcoma (dated by TCRdb to 2019 to 2021). General notes on the study: The overall cohort was composed of 48 pediatric and adult patients with high-grade osteosarcoma, and a median age at diagnosis of about 25 years (range roughly 5-85) was recorded. The cohort was enriched for poor-risk disease, with 73% showing unfavorable pathologic response to standard therapy and more than 65% deceased. In the overall cohort, 55% to 65% of patients were male, and localized disease at diagnosis was presented by about four fifths of patients. The study profiled osteosarcoma specimens with whole genome, RNA and T-cell receptor sequencing plus immunohistochemistry and reverse phase protein arrays to define immunogenic potential. TCR sequencing results were integrated with transcriptome, protein array and immunostaining data to characterize the osteosarcoma immunogenomic landscape. The goal of the study was to explain why immune checkpoint inhibitors show limited clinical activity in osteosarcoma. Each of a few patients provided a couple of samples from the same tumor site.

The V end gives up 3 bases and the J end 8 bases, leaving 9 bases in the junction not matched to a gene. In the germline V gene (reference sequence), CDR1 corresponds to MNHEY and CDR2 to SMNVEV. The CDR3 contains 14 residues, cysteine and phenylalanine counted. This entry keeps only the CDR3 DNA: 42 bases, framed from base 1. About this clone: Its specific antigen is unknown. No base qualities exist here, and no much larger clone lies one base off it.

TCR beta chain CDR3 regions were immunosequenced with the ImmunoSEQ Assay (Adaptive Biotechnologies). The original pipeline was this. The ImmunoSEQ Analyzer platform was used to export TCRB rearrangements, read counts, read proportions and gene usage. T-cell clonality was calculated from productive rearrangements as 1 minus Pielou's evenness. Clonal space homeostasis binned clonotypes as rare, small, medium, large or hyperexpanded (0.01 to 1 of the repertoire). TCR productive clonality was compared across immune clusters C1, C2 and C3 using the Wilcoxon rank sum test. TCRdb provides this immuneACCESS table in a form limited to in-frame rearrangements. Some clones are lacking; in checked studies, under half of them reflect an unresolved V gene, and why the rest are absent is not known. V, J and clone size were drawn from that table, and D and trimming were deduced from the DNA. Present in this sample are about 2,700 clones, 72% of which were seen just once. About 15% of the sample lies in the top ten.

The paper's findings and limits, for the study overall: In five cases a single hyperexpanded clone dominated the repertoire, and each of those five cases had fewer than 100 T-cell clonotypes. No statistical method determined sample size because osteosarcoma is rare and all possible samples were collected. Overall, productive TCR clonality was low, with an average of 0.09 and a maximum of 0.3, which suggests limited T-cell clonal expansion. TCR productive clonality was greater in the immune-hot C3 cluster than in the cold C1 cluster, although TCR productive clonality remained low overall. The clonality benchmarks were taken from external normal skin and healthy peripheral blood data instead of from matched normal tissue. Alongside the frozen tumor specimens, matched blood was collected from only a couple of patients.

Specimens were post-treatment primary, local recurrence and metastasis tumors from poor-prognosis patients. Input material: tumor tissue from a local recurrence in the femur. According to the study, the label for this sample's cell subset or site signals: locally recurrent osteosarcoma tumor. The clonotype comes from a young man with osteosarcoma. The age is the age at diagnosis. Rearrangement joined TRBV27 to TRBJ1-2; 7 junctional bases match TRBD1. CDR3 sequence: CASSLDRKIGGYTF. The bases are TGTGCCAGCAGTTTGGACAGGAAGATTGGAGGCTACACCTTC.